Listed below are T cell receptor beta chains from one sample, sequenced in a study of glioma-infiltrating T cells. From the multiplex PCR reads, TCRdb called clonotypes with MiXCR, one entry per CDR3 protein. The sample contains some 190,000 distinct CDR3 sequences, approximately 30% of which appear only once. Sequencing was performed on glioma tissue, nonneoplastic brain tissue, or PBMCs (not recorded which). The receptors stem from a human donor with low-grade glioma or glioblastoma, undergoing nonglioma brain surgery, or in good health (not recorded which). Each CDR3 is given with its conserved first and last residue. Fields, in order: clone size, D gene, J gene, V gene, CDR3 DNA, CDR3 protein. A D gene is named only where the DNA matches it firmly. Clone size is not always given. Where it is, it says once, few, many or a class for expanded clones.

clone_size: many
d_call: NA
j_call: TRBJ2-3
v_call: TRBV29-1
cdr3_nt: TGCAGCGCAGGATACACAGATACGCAGTATTTT
cdr3_aa: CSAGYTDTQYF

clone_size: few
d_call: NA
j_call: TRBJ2-2
v_call: TRBV19
cdr3_nt: TGTGCCAGTAGTATTTATAACGGGGAGCTGTTTTTT
cdr3_aa: CASSIYNGELFF

clone_size: many
d_call: NA
j_call: TRBJ1-5
v_call: TRBV12-3/TRBV12-4
cdr3_nt: TGTGCCAGCAGTGCGTTCCGGGGGAGTCAGCCCCAGCATTTT
cdr3_aa: CASSAFRGSQPQHF

clone_size: many
d_call: NA
j_call: TRBJ1-5
v_call: TRBV24-1
cdr3_nt: TGTGCCACCAGTGATTCGTCCGCGGGTAATCAGCCCCAGCATTTT
cdr3_aa: CATSDSSAGNQPQHF

clone_size: few
d_call: NA
j_call: TRBJ2-3
v_call: TRBV29-1
cdr3_nt: TGCAGCGTTGCTCCGAACAGGCCCGGGGATACGCAGTATTTT
cdr3_aa: CSVAPNRPGDTQYF

clone_size: many
d_call: TRBD2
j_call: TRBJ2-7
v_call: TRBV6-1
cdr3_nt: TGTGCCAGCAGCTCGACTAGCGGGAGTTTGTACTTC
cdr3_aa: CASSSTSGSLYF

clone_size: NA
d_call: NA
j_call: TRBJ2-1
v_call: TRBV12-3/TRBV12-4
cdr3_nt: TGTGCCAGCAGGTCTGGATCCGAGGGCAATGAGCAGTTCTTC
cdr3_aa: CASRSGSEGNEQFF

clone_size: NA
d_call: NA
j_call: TRBJ1-1
v_call: TRBV27
cdr3_nt: TGTGCCAGCAGTTTAACTCCAGGAGGGGCAGGCAAGAGAGTCACTGAAGCTTTCTTT
cdr3_aa: CASSLTPGGAGKRVTEAFF

clone_size: NA
d_call: NA
j_call: TRBJ2-3
v_call: TRBV6-1
cdr3_nt: TGTGCCAGCAGTAAGCTAGGGTTAGATACGCAGTATTTT
cdr3_aa: CASSKLGLDTQYF

clone_size: many
d_call: NA
j_call: TRBJ2-5
v_call: TRBV25-1
cdr3_nt: TGTGCCAGCAGTGTGACGGTCCAAGAGACCCAGTACTTC
cdr3_aa: CASSVTVQETQYF

clone_size: NA
d_call: TRBD1
j_call: TRBJ2-5
v_call: TRBV11-3
cdr3_nt: TGTGCCAGCAGCCTCCGACAGGGGCGAGGAGAGACCCAGTACTTC
cdr3_aa: CASSLRQGRGETQYF

clone_size: many
d_call: NA
j_call: TRBJ2-3
v_call: TRBV7-2
cdr3_nt: TGTGCCAGCAGCTTGGTAGTAGAGGATACGCAGTATTTT
cdr3_aa: CASSLVVEDTQYF

clone_size: many
d_call: TRBD1
j_call: TRBJ1-1
v_call: TRBV27
cdr3_nt: TGTGCCAGCGGCTACAGGGGGAACACTGAAGCTTTCTTT
cdr3_aa: CASGYRGNTEAFF

clone_size: many
d_call: NA
j_call: TRBJ1-6
v_call: TRBV3-1
cdr3_nt: TGTGCCAGCAGCCAAAGGCAGGGCACAAATAATTCACCCCTCCACTTT
cdr3_aa: CASSQRQGTNNSPLHF

clone_size: many
d_call: NA
j_call: TRBJ1-2
v_call: TRBV20-1
cdr3_nt: TGCAGTGCTAGTAGGGACCTCAATCCCTATGGCTACACCTTC
cdr3_aa: CSASRDLNPYGYTF

clone_size: NA
d_call: NA
j_call: TRBJ1-1
v_call: TRBV4-2
cdr3_nt: TGTGCCAGCAGCCGGGACGGACCTTCCAACACTGAAGCTTTCTTT
cdr3_aa: CASSRDGPSNTEAFF

clone_size: many
d_call: NA
j_call: TRBJ2-7
v_call: TRBV6-1
cdr3_nt: TGTGCCAGCAGTGAAGCGTGGGGGACACTTTACGAGCAGTACTTC
cdr3_aa: CASSEAWGTLYEQYF

clone_size: many
d_call: TRBD2
j_call: TRBJ2-7
v_call: TRBV20-1
cdr3_nt: TGCAGTGCTAGAGAACTAGCGGGAGTCAGCTACGAGCAGTACTTC
cdr3_aa: CSARELAGVSYEQYF

clone_size: many
d_call: NA
j_call: TRBJ1-1
v_call: TRBV29-1
cdr3_nt: TGCAGCGGGGGGACCGTCCCCAGCACTGAAGCTTTCTTT
cdr3_aa: CSGGTVPSTEAFF

clone_size: few
d_call: NA
j_call: TRBJ1-2
v_call: TRBV3-1
cdr3_nt: TGTGCCAGCAGCCAAGGTGTGGACTATGGCCACACCTTC
cdr3_aa: CASSQGVDYGHTF

clone_size: few
d_call: TRBD1
j_call: TRBJ2-3
v_call: TRBV10-2
cdr3_nt: TGCGCCAGCAGCCTGGATGGACAGGGGGCAGATACGCAGTATTTT
cdr3_aa: CASSLDGQGADTQYF

clone_size: many
d_call: TRBD2
j_call: TRBJ2-7
v_call: TRBV20-1
cdr3_nt: TGCAGTGCTAGAACGCCGGGAGGGCCGTTCTACGAGCAGTACTTC
cdr3_aa: CSARTPGGPFYEQYF

clone_size: many
d_call: TRBD2
j_call: TRBJ2-7
v_call: TRBV20-1
cdr3_nt: TGCAGTGCTAGAGCTCTAGCGGGAGCGTACTACGAGCAGTACTTC
cdr3_aa: CSARALAGAYYEQYF

clone_size: many
d_call: NA
j_call: TRBJ2-7
v_call: TRBV7-2
cdr3_nt: TGTGCCAGCAGCTTAGGCTACTGGGGGGCCCCCTACGAGCAGTACTTC
cdr3_aa: CASSLGYWGAPYEQYF

clone_size: many
d_call: NA
j_call: TRBJ2-1
v_call: TRBV20-1
cdr3_nt: TGCAGTGCTAGCGGGAGCCCCTACAATGAGCAGTTCTTC
cdr3_aa: CSASGSPYNEQFF

clone_size: NA
d_call: NA
j_call: TRBJ1-3
v_call: TRBV18
cdr3_nt: TGTGCCAGCTCACAGGGTTCCGGTGGAAACACCATATATTTT
cdr3_aa: CASSQGSGGNTIYF

clone_size: NA
d_call: NA
j_call: TRBJ2-5
v_call: TRBV12-3/TRBV12-4
cdr3_nt: TGTGACCGAACCAGCAACCAACAGGAGCAAGAGACCCAGGCCTTC
cdr3_aa: CDRTSNQQEQETQAF

clone_size: many
d_call: TRBD2
j_call: TRBJ2-5
v_call: TRBV20-1
cdr3_nt: TGCAGTGCCATAGGACTAGCGAAAGAGACCCAGTACTTC
cdr3_aa: CSAIGLAKETQYF

clone_size: many
d_call: NA
j_call: TRBJ1-2
v_call: TRBV3-1
cdr3_nt: TGTGCCAGCAGCCTCAGGGAAAACTATGGCTACACCTTC
cdr3_aa: CASSLRENYGYTF

clone_size: NA
d_call: TRBD1
j_call: TRBJ2-7
v_call: TRBV6-6
cdr3_nt: TGTGCCAGTAGTTACTCATGGACAGGGTCCGACCAGTACTTC
cdr3_aa: CASSYSWTGSDQYF

clone_size: many
d_call: TRBD2
j_call: TRBJ2-7
v_call: TRBV6-1
cdr3_nt: TGTGCCAGCAGTGAAGCACGAGCGGGAGGCTTCTACGAGCAGTACTTC
cdr3_aa: CASSEARAGGFYEQYF

clone_size: many
d_call: NA
j_call: TRBJ1-5
v_call: TRBV27
cdr3_nt: TGTGCCAGCAGTCTCCTCAATCAGCCCCAGCATTTT
cdr3_aa: CASSLLNQPQHF

clone_size: many
d_call: NA
j_call: TRBJ2-5
v_call: TRBV25-1
cdr3_nt: TGTGCCAGCAGTGAAGTAGGCCGGGAGACCCAGTACTTC
cdr3_aa: CASSEVGRETQYF

clone_size: many
d_call: NA
j_call: TRBJ2-1
v_call: TRBV19
cdr3_nt: TGTGCCAGTAGTACGCCTGGACTAACCTACAATGAGCAGTTCTTC
cdr3_aa: CASSTPGLTYNEQFF

clone_size: NA
d_call: NA
j_call: TRBJ1-3
v_call: TRBV4-1
cdr3_nt: TGCGCCAGCAGCCAAGAGGACAGCTCTGGAAACACCATATATTTT
cdr3_aa: CASSQEDSSGNTIYF

clone_size: many
d_call: TRBD1
j_call: TRBJ1-1
v_call: TRBV4-2
cdr3_nt: TGTGCCAGCCTATCTCGGACAGGGAACACTGAAGCTTTCTTT
cdr3_aa: CASLSRTGNTEAFF

clone_size: many
d_call: TRBD1
j_call: TRBJ2-7
v_call: TRBV28
cdr3_nt: TGTGCCAGCAGAAATACAGGGGAGCCGACCTACGAGCAGTACTTC
cdr3_aa: CASRNTGEPTYEQYF